The rows below give T cell receptor beta chains drawn from one sample of a study of blood T cell repertoires in COVID-19. TCRdb's copy holds only in-frame clones and misses some; the assay was immunoSEQ multiplex PCR. This table holds 200,000 to 250,000 clones, 75% to 85% found once. Sequencing was carried out using peripheral blood. Every receptor here comes from a woman aged 70 to 79 with COVID-19, enrolled during active disease. The conserved cysteine and the conserved F or W are not part of the CDR3 here. The D gene is left open where the match is weak. Clone size is given for some rows only: seen once, a few or many times, or a class if the clone is expanded.

clone size | D gene | V gene | CDR3 protein
NA | NA | TRBV6-6 | ASIPQGRDSGNTIY
NA | TRBD1 | TRBV7-2 | ASSLGHQGGTEAF
NA | TRBD2 | TRBV5-1 | ASSPIAGGDEQF
NA | TRBD2 | TRBV27 | ASSLRDGGFHEQF
NA | NA | TRBV6-2/TRBV6-3 | ASSTGQPWETQY
NA | NA | TRBV7-9 | ASSYATFGQY
NA | NA | TRBV9 | ASSVELTGFYEQY
NA | NA | TRBV10-3 | AISESESGLFYGYT
NA | TRBD1 | TRBV27 | ASSAQGDEKLF
few | NA | TRBV28 | ASSLKRGTEAF
once | NA | TRBV5-6 | ASSFINGRNQDEQY
NA | NA | TRBV7-2 | ASTPNRDYMTEAF
NA | NA | TRBV28 | ASSFSTRRGYT
once | NA | TRBV3-1/TRBV3-2 | ASSQLVAGTQY
NA | NA | TRBV29-1 | SVGVTREDSQPQH
NA | TRBD1 | TRBV15 | ATSRRGQGYTGELF
NA | NA | TRBV11-3 | ASSLVPEQF
NA | NA | TRBV18 | ASSPNQGTGELF
NA | NA | TRBV6-5 | ASSYERGYQPQH
NA | TRBD1 | TRBV5-1 | ASSLDRGLDGYT
NA | TRBD1 | TRBV7-8 | ASSLDTGGGTEAF
NA | NA | TRBV3-1/TRBV3-2 | ASSQEHDTQY
NA | TRBD1 | TRBV29-1 | SVAGTDSGNTIY
NA | NA | TRBV30 | AWSKTGGSTEAF
NA | NA | TRBV5-1 | ASSLGEAPGGANVLT
NA | TRBD1 | TRBV24-1 | ATSPGQGFQPQH
NA | TRBD2 | TRBV27 | ASSPTSYLTDTQY
NA | TRBD2 | TRBV3-1/TRBV3-2 | ASSHLRSAGVDNEQF
NA | NA | TRBV28 | ATNTVEGGQY
NA | NA | TRBV18 | ASSPGPQGFTYNSPLH